The 23 T cell receptor beta chains below come from one sample, sequenced in a study of T cell responses to AZD1222 COVID-19 vaccine. TCRdb keeps only in-frame clones here, not all; method: immunoSEQ multiplex PCR. The repertoire holds about 110,000 clones, with over 90% as singletons. The sequencing used peripheral blood, collected 28 days after the second AZD1222 dose. These receptors originate from an adult who received the AZD1222 COVID-19 vaccine.

In its sample, this clone was seen a few times. V usage is TRBV10-1 and J usage is TRBJ2-2; 9 bases fit TRBD1. The CDR3 runs to 16 residues. CDR1 is WNHNN, CDR2 SYGVQD, per germline (reference sequence). The trim removed 5 bases at V and 6 bases at J, leaving 10 bases unmatched. CDR3 bases: TGCGCCAGCAGTAACGAAGGGGGACAGGGAGCCGGGGAGCTGTTTTTT. Amino acids: CASSNEGGQGAGELFF.

V usage is TRBV6-5 and J usage is TRBJ1-4, with D perhaps TRBD1 (6 bases). Per germline, CDR1 MNHEY and CDR2 SVGAGI. V lost 6 bases to trimming and J lost 4 bases, with 12 bases between them. The CDR3 consists of 14 residues. CDR3 sequence (DNA): TGTGCCAGCAGCTACAGGGATAATAATGAAAAACTGTTTTTT. It translates to CASSYRDNNEKLFF.

The V and J genes are TRBV2 and TRBJ1-2; D is perhaps TRBD1 (5 bases). V was clipped by 3 bases and J by 4 bases, with 12 bases between them. Germline V gene sequence: CDR1 SNHLY, CDR2 FYNNEI. The CDR3 is 14 residues long. In DNA form, the CDR3 reads TGTGCCAGCAGTGAGTTGAAGGGGCCCTATGGCTACACCTTC. Translating it yields CASSELKGPYGYTF.

V usage is TRBV6-5 and J usage is TRBJ2-3, with 8 bases matching TRBD2. This CDR3 is 15 amino acids long. Germline CDR1 and CDR2: MNHEY and SVGAGI. The trim removed 6 bases at V and 7 bases at J, leaving 12 bases unmatched. In DNA form, the CDR3 reads TGTGCCAGCAGAGACCCCAGCGGGAGTGTTTATACGCAGTATTTT. Encoded protein: CASRDPSGSVYTQYF.

The V call is TRBV29-1, the J call TRBJ2-7, with 10 bases identical to TRBD2. This CDR3 has 14 residues. Unmatched junction bases numbered 9, after V lost 6 bases and J lost 4 bases. Germline V gene sequence: CDR1 SQVTM, CDR2 ANQGSEA. CDR3 residues: CSVSGTSDSYEQYF. Written as DNA, the CDR3 is TGCAGCGTATCCGGGACTAGCGACTCATACGAGCAGTACTTC.

J is TRBJ1-2 and V is TRBV5-1, with TRBD1 as a possible D gene (6 bases). This CDR3 region has 16 residues. Trimming shortened V by 4 bases and J by 6 bases, and 22 bases separated the two germline ends. Germline values: CDR1 SGHRS, CDR2 YFSETQ. CDR3 protein: CASSASYPGEGDGYTF. The DNA for the CDR3 is TGCGCCAGCAGCGCCTCGTATCCAGGGGAGGGAGATGGCTACACCTTC.

This sequence joins TRBV4-1 and TRBJ1-2; 7 positions agree with TRBD1. The ends lost 0 bases at V and 3 bases at J; junction bases unmatched: 4. This CDR3 has 15 amino acids. Germline lookup yields CDR1 MGHRA and CDR2 YSYEKL. CDR3 nucleotide sequence: TGCGCCAGCAGCCAAGATCCCGGGACAGACTATGGCTACACCTTC. The encoded protein is CASSQDPGTDYGYTF.

The V call is TRBV6-5, the J call TRBJ2-3, with TRBD1 identical over 8 bases. The germline V gene has CDR1 MNHEY and CDR2 SVGAGI. The CDR3 sequence is 16 residues long. With 2 bases clipped from V and 1 base from J, the junction kept 5 bases outside the gene matches. CDR3 coding DNA: TGTGCCAGCAGTTACCCGACAGGGGTAGGCACAGATACGCAGTATTTT. Protein: CASSYPTGVGTDTQYF.

This chain uses TRBV4-1 with TRBJ1-4; a weak D match, TRBD1 (5 bases). CDR1 is MGHRA and CDR2 is YSYEKL in the germline V gene. The CDR3 length is 17 residues. V dropped 2 bases and J dropped 2 bases, with 15 bases sitting between them. CDR3 amino acids: CASSQRTPQATNEKLFF. The CDR3 bases are TGCGCCAGCAGCCAACGGACTCCACAGGCCACTAATGAAAAACTGTTTTTT.

The rearrangement joins TRBV7-2 to TRBJ1-2; D not certain. The CDR3 is 13 residues long. The germline V and J ends were trimmed by 4 bases and 4 bases, with 10 bases remaining between them. Germline assignment: CDR1 SGHTA and CDR2 FQGNSA. In DNA form, the CDR3 reads TGTGCCAGCAGCTACCGGGATATCTATGGCTACACCTTC. This gives the protein CASSYRDIYGYTF.

The chain links TRBV7-9 to TRBJ2-5, with TRBD2 as a possible D gene (6 bases). There are 15 residues in the CDR3. The V and J ends lost 3 bases and 2 bases respectively, with 13 bases between them. Germline-derived CDR1 and CDR2 are SEHNR and FQNEAQ (reference sequence). CDR3 sequence reads: CASSLTGGEQETQYF. CDR3 in DNA: TGTGCCAGCAGCTTGACCGGCGGGGAACAAGAGACCCAGTACTTC.

The V call is TRBV3-1 (or the pseudogene TRBV3-2), the J call TRBJ1-6; D is ambiguous. Trimming left V 0 bases short and J 5 bases short, with 5 bases between. Germline loops: CDR1 LGHDT, CDR2 YNNKEL (reference sequence). CDR3 length equals 14 residues. CDR3 coding DNA: TGTGCCAGCAGCCAAGAGGCAGATAATTCACCCCTCCACTTT. This encodes CASSQEADNSPLHF.

The rearrangement uses TRBV30 and TRBJ1-3, with D hard to call. Germline loops: CDR1 GTSNPN, CDR2 SVGIG (reference sequence). CDR3 length: 15 residues. The V end lost 0 bases, the J end lost 0 bases, and 9 bases lay between the germline ends. The CDR3, as DNA: TGTGCCTGGAGTGTCCAATTCTACTCTGGAAACACCATATATTTT. It specifies CAWSVQFYSGNTIYF.

This rearrangement joins TRBV11-2 to TRBJ2-7, with D perhaps matching TRBD1 (5 bases). V was trimmed by 1 base and J by 0 bases, leaving 10 bases between them. The CDR3 spans 15 residues. Germline values: CDR1 SGHAT, CDR2 FQNNGV. CDR3 in DNA: TGTGCCAGCAGCTTAGGCCCGGACAACTCCTACGAGCAGTACTTC. Amino acids: CASSLGPDNSYEQYF. Looking up the rest from reference TRBV11-2 and TRBJ2-7 gives the full variable domain: EAGVAQSPRYKIIEKRQSVAFWCNPISGHATLYWYQQILGQGPKLLIQFQNNGVVDDSQLPKDRFSAERLKGVDSTLKIQPAKLEDSAVYLCASSLGPDNSYEQYFGPGTRLTVT.

This clone has only one observation. This chain uses TRBV5-1 with TRBJ1-2, with D maybe TRBD1 (6 bases). The CDR3 has 12 amino acids. Per the germline V gene, CDR1 is SGHRS and CDR2 is YFSETQ. V was trimmed by 5 bases and J by 6 bases, leaving 11 bases between them. CDR3: CASRKEGDGYTF. The CDR3 DNA follows: TGCGCCAGCAGGAAGGAGGGGGATGGCTACACCTTC.

The chain links TRBV2 to TRBJ2-1, with D possibly called TRBD1 or TRBD2 (5 bases each). The CDR3 totals 14 residues. CDR1 and CDR2 (germline): SNHLY, FYNNEI. V was trimmed by 4 bases and J by 6 bases, leaving 13 bases between them. The DNA of the CDR3 is TGTGCCAGCAGTGTGTCGGGACGAGGCAATGAGCAGTTCTTC. It encodes CASSVSGRGNEQFF.

The V call is TRBV5-5, the J call TRBJ1-1; D perhaps matches TRBD1 (5 bases). CDR1 is SGHKS, CDR2 YYEKEE, per germline (reference sequence). V shed 4 bases and J shed 4 bases, with 17 bases lying between them. The CDR3 spans 15 residues. CDR3 residues: CASSTPGTLATEAFF. The CDR3 DNA follows: TGTGCCAGCAGCACCCCCGGGACCCTCGCCACTGAAGCTTTCTTT.

This sequence joins TRBV5-1 and TRBJ2-1; D gene uncertain. The CDR3 spans 16 residues. Germline loops: CDR1 SGHRS, CDR2 YFSETQ. V lost 0 bases to trimming and J lost 9 bases, with 19 bases between them. Written as DNA, the CDR3 is TGCGCCAGCAGCTTGGCAGGATGGCGGTCCTCGGGTGAGCAGTTCTTC. Its protein is CASSLAGWRSSGEQFF.

In this sample, this clone turned up a few times. The CDR3 region has the DNA TGTGCCAGCAGTTTAGTCCCAGCAACGAGGGTCAATCAGCCCCAGCATTTT. It encodes CASSLVPATRVNQPQHF. The V and J genes are TRBV27 and TRBJ1-5, with D unclear. Germline V gene lookup returns CDR1 MNHEY and CDR2 SMNVEV (reference sequence). V lost 2 bases and J 3 bases, leaving 17 bases between the germline ends. The CDR3 is 17 amino acids.

The rearrangement uses TRBV19 and TRBJ1-6; D gene uncertain. Between the trimmed V and J ends, which lost 5 bases and 7 bases, there was a span of 15 bases. This CDR3 is 15 amino acids long. Germline V lookup: CDR1 LNHDA, CDR2 SQIVND (reference sequence). The CDR3: CASSGPREWNSPLHF. The CDR3 DNA reads as TGTGCCAGTAGTGGCCCCCGGGAATGGAATTCACCCCTCCACTTT.

V is TRBV28 and J is TRBJ2-6, with 7 bases identical to TRBD1. V dropped 10 bases and J dropped 13; count of bases not matched to a gene: 10. The length of the CDR3 is 12 residues. Germline V lookup: CDR1 MDHEN, CDR2 SYDVKM. Written as DNA, the CDR3 is TGTGCCATCAGGACAGGCCCACGGGTCCTGACTTTC. Protein sequence: CAIRTGPRVLTF.

The V gene is TRBV7-9, the J gene TRBJ2-5, with D perhaps matching TRBD1 (6 bases). V was cut by 4 bases and J by 5 bases, with 14 bases left in between. This CDR3 is 14 amino acids long. Germline V gene sequence: CDR1 SEHNR, CDR2 FQNEAQ (reference sequence). The CDR3 protein is CASSSDRIGETQYF. CDR3 bases: TGTGCCAGCAGCTCAGACAGGATCGGGGAGACCCAGTACTTC.

V is TRBV10-2 and J is TRBJ1-4; D remains ambiguous. CDR3 length equals 12 residues. Trimming removed 6 bases from V and 3 bases from J, with 5 bases in between. CDR1 and CDR2 (germline): WSHSY, SAAADI. The CDR3 loop is CASSESNEKLFF. For the CDR3, the DNA is TGCGCCAGCAGCGAATCTAATGAAAAACTGTTTTTT.